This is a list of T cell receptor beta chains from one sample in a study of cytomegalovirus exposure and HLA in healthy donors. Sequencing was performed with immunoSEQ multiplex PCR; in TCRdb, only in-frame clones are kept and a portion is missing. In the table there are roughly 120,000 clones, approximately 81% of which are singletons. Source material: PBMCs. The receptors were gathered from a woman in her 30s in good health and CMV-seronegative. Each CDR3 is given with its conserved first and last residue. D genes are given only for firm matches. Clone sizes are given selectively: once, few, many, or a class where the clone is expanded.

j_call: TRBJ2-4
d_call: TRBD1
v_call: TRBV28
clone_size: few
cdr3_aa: CASKADPIMTGDGKNIQYF
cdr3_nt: TGTGCCAGCAAAGCAGACCCGATAATGACAGGGGACGGCAAAAACATTCAGTACTTC

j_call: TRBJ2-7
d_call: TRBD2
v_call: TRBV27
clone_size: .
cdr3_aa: CASSRLGLAGEQYF
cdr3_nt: TGTGCCAGCAGTCGCCTCGGGCTAGCGGGAGAGCAGTACTTC

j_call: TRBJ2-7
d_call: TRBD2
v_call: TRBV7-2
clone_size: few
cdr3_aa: CASSPGGAWGEQYF
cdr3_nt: TGTGCCAGCAGCCCGGGGGGGGCGTGGGGCGAGCAGTACTTC

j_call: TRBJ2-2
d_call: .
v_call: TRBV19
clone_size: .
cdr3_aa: CASSLQGRNTGELFF
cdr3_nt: TGTGCCAGTAGTCTACAGGGACGGAACACCGGGGAGCTGTTTTTT

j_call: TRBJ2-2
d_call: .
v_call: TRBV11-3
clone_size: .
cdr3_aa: CASSGRGTGELFF
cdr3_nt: TGTGCCAGCAGCGGCAGGGGCACCGGGGAGCTGTTTTTT

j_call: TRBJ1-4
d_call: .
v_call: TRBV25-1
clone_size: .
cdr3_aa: CASRRQPNEKLFF
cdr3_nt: TGTGCCAGCAGAAGACAGCCTAATGAAAAACTGTTTTTT

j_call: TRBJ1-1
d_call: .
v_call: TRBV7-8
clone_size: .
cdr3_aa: CASSSRTGTKTPGAFF
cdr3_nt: TGTGCCAGCAGTTCACGGACCGGGACAAAAACACCCGGGGCTTTCTTT

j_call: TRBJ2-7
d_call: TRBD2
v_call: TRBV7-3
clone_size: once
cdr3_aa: CASSLGGLAGAREQYF
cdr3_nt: TGTGCCAGCAGCTTGGGGGGTTTAGCGGGAGCGAGGGAGCAGTACTTC

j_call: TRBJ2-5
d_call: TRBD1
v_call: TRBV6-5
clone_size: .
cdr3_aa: CASSYSMRRGQETQYF
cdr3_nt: TGTGCCAGCAGTTACTCAATGCGCAGGGGGCAAGAGACCCAGTACTTC

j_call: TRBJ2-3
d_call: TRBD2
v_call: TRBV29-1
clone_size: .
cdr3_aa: CSVEDRGRASTDTQYF
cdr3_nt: TGCAGCGTTGAAGATCGCGGGAGGGCTAGCACAGATACGCAGTATTTT

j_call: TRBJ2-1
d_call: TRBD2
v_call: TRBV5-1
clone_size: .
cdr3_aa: CASSLPSGAGEQFF
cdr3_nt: TGCGCCAGCAGCTTGCCTAGCGGGGCGGGTGAGCAGTTCTTC

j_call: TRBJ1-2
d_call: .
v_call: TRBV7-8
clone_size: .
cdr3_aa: CASSPLTEYGYTF
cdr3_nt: TGTGCCAGCAGCCCCTTGACGGAGTATGGCTACACCTTC

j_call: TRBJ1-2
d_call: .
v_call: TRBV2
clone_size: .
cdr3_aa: CASSDRGVGLNYGYTF
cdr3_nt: TGTGCCAGCAGCGATCGGGGGGTAGGGCTTAACTATGGCTACACCTTC

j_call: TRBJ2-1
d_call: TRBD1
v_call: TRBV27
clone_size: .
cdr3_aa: CASSRGTGTLNEQFF
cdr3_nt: TGTGCCAGCAGCAGGGGGACAGGGACCCTAAATGAGCAGTTCTTC

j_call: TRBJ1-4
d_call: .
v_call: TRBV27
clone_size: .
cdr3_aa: CASSYSFSTNEKLFF
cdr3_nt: TGTGCCAGCAGTTATAGTTTCTCAACTAATGAAAAACTGTTTTTT

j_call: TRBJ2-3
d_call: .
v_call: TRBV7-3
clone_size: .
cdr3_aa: CASGPESTGWMTDTQYF
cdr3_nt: TGTGCCAGCGGCCCGGAGTCGACAGGTTGGATGACAGATACGCAGTATTTT

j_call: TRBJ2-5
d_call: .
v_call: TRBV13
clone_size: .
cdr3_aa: CASSLGRSETQYF
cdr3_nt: TGTGCCAGCAGCTTAGGCCGGTCGGAGACCCAGTACTTC

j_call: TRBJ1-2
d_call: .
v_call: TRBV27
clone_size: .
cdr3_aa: CASSLRSNNNYGYTF
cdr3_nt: TGTGCCAGCAGCCTCCGTTCAAACAATAACTATGGCTACACCTTC

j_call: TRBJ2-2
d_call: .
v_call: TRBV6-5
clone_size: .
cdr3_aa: CASSYSAAGNGELFF
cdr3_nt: TGTGCCAGCAGTTACTCGGCCGCGGGGAACGGGGAGCTGTTTTTT

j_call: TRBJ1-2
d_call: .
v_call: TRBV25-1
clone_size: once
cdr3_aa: CASSVTANYGYTF
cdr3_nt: TGTGCCAGCAGTGTAACGGCTAACTATGGCTACACCTTC

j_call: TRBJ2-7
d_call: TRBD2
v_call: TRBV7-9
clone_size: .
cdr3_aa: CASSSTLAGGPYEQYF
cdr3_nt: TGTGCCAGCAGCTCCACCCTAGCGGGAGGGCCCTACGAGCAGTACTTC

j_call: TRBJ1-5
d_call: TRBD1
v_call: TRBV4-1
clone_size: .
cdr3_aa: CASSQEQGYGQPQHF
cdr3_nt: TGCGCCAGCAGCCAAGAACAGGGGTACGGTCAGCCCCAGCATTTT

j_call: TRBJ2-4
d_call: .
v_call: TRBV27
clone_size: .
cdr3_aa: CASRTPGLFIQYF
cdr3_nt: TGTGCCAGCAGGACTCCGGGTCTCTTTATTCAGTACTTC

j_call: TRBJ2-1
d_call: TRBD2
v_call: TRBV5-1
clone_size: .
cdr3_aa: CASSTFLAGDHVSYNEQFF
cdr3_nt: TGCGCCAGCAGCACCTTTCTAGCGGGAGACCACGTTTCCTACAATGAGCAGTTCTTC

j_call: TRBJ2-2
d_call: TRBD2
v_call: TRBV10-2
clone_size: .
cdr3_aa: CATRTSGRAGELFF
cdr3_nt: TGCGCCACCAGGACTAGCGGACGGGCCGGGGAGCTGTTTTTT

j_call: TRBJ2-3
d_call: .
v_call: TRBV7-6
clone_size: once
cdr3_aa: CASSPRGLAKVVNASTDTQYF
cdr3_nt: TGTGCCAGCAGTCCAAGGGGTCTGGCTAAAGTGGTAAATGCTAGCACAGATACGCAGTATTTT

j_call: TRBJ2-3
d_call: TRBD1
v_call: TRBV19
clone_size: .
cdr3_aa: CASSGSGVGTGVLDTQYF
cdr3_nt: TGTGCCAGTTCGGGTTCCGGCGTTGGGACAGGGGTATTAGATACGCAGTATTTT

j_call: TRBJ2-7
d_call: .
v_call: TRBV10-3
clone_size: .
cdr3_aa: CAISGPTGIFMYEQYF
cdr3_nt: TGTGCCATCAGTGGCCCGACGGGAATATTCATGTACGAGCAGTACTTC

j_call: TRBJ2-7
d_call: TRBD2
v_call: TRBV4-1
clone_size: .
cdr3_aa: CASSQEAGGLSYEQYF
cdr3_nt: TGCGCCAGCAGCCAAGAGGCGGGAGGGCTCTCCTACGAGCAGTACTTC

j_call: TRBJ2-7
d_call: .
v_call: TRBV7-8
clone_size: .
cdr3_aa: CASSANDSPLTEQYF
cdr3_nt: TGTGCCAGCAGCGCAAACGACAGCCCCCTCACCGAGCAGTACTTC

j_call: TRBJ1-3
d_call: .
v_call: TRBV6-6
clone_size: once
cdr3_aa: CASSLDPRVSGNTIYF
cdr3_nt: TGTGCCAGCAGTTTGGACCCCAGGGTTTCGGGAAACACCATATATTTT

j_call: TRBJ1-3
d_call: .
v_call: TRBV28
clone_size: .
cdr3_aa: CASSLSQGHSGNTIYF
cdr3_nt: TGTGCCAGCAGTCTCTCCCAGGGTCACTCTGGAAACACCATATATTTT

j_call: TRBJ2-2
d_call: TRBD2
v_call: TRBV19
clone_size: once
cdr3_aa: CASSRLAGPGELFF
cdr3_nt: TGTGCCAGTAGTAGACTAGCGGGACCCGGGGAGCTGTTTTTT

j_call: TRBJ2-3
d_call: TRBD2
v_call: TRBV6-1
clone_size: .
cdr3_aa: CASRMTSGRTDTQYF
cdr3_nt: TGTGCCAGCAGAATGACTAGCGGGAGAACAGATACGCAGTATTTT

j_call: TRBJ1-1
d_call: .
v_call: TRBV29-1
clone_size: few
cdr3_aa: CSVGTRFTDTEAFF
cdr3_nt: TGCAGCGTTGGGACAAGGTTTACGGACACTGAAGCTTTCTTT

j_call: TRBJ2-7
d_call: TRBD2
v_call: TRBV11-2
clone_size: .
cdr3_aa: CASSRKGVGGPMYEQYF
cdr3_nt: TGTGCCAGCAGCCGAAAAGGGGTGGGAGGGCCTATGTACGAGCAGTACTTC

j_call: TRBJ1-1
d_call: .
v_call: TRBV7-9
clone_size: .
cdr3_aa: CASSLGEGNTEAFF
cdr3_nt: TGTGCCAGCAGCTTAGGAGAGGGGAACACTGAAGCTTTCTTT

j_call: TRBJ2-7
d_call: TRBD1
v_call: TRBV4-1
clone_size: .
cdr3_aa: CASSQEGGRLNYEQYF
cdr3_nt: TGCGCCAGCAGCCAAGAAGGGGGCCGGCTCAACTACGAGCAGTACTTC

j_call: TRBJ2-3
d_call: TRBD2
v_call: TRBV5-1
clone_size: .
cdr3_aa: CASSLASGSTDTQYF
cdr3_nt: TGCGCCAGCAGCTTGGCTAGCGGGAGCACAGATACGCAGTATTTT

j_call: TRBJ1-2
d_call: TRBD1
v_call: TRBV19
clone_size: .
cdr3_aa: CASSIRTGGNGYTF
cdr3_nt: TGTGCCAGTAGTATAAGGACAGGGGGCAATGGCTACACCTTC

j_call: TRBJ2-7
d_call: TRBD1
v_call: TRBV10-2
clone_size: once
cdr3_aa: CATRQGSYEQYF
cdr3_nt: TGCGCCACCAGACAGGGATCCTACGAGCAGTACTTC

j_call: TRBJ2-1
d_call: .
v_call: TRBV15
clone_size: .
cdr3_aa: CATSRDKRYEQFF
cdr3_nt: TGTGCCACCAGCAGAGATAAGCGCTATGAGCAGTTCTTC

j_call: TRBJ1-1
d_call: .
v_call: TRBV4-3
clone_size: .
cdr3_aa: CASSQFIGRVTEAFF
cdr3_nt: TGCGCCAGCAGCCAATTCATAGGGAGAGTCACTGAAGCTTTCTTT

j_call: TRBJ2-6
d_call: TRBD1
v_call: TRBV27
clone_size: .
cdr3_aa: CASSFLGTGAGANVLTF
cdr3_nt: TGTGCCAGCAGTTTCCTCGGGACAGGGGCTGGGGCCAACGTCCTGACTTTC

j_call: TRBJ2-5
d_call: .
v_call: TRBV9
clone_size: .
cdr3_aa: CASSVGGGKKETQYF
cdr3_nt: TGTGCCAGCAGCGTAGGTGGAGGGAAGAAAGAGACCCAGTACTTC

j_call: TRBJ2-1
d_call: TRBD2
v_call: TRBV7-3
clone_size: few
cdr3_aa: CASSLLGLAGNEQFF
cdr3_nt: TGTGCCAGCAGCTTATTGGGACTAGCAGGCAATGAGCAGTTCTTC

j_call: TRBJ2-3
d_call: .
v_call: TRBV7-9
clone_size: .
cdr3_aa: CASSLDPVTDTQYF
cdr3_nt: TGTGCCAGCAGCTTAGATCCCGTGACAGATACGCAGTATTTT

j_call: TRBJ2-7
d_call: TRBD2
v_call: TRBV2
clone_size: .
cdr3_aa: CASSFWTSGSEQYF
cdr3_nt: TGTGCCAGCAGTTTCTGGACTAGCGGTAGCGAGCAGTACTTC

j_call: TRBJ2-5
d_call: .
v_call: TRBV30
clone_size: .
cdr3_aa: CAWSVRSREGETQYF
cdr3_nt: TGTGCCTGGAGTGTACGTAGCAGGGAAGGCGAGACCCAGTACTTC

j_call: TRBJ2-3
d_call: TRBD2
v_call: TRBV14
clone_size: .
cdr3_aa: CASSQRELSTDTQYF
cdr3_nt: TGTGCCAGCAGCCAGCGGGAGCTAAGCACAGATACGCAGTATTTT

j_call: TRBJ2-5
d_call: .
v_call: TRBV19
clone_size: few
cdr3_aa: CASSIGTQETQYF
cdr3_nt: TGTGCCAGTAGTATAGGGACACAAGAGACCCAGTACTTC

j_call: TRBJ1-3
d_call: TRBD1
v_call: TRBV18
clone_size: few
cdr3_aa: CASSPGDRGPGNTIYF
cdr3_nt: TGTGCCAGCTCACCTGGGGACAGGGGTCCTGGAAACACCATATATTTT

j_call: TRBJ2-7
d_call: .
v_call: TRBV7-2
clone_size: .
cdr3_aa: CASSTYGDNYEQYF
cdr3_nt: TGTGCCAGCAGCACCTATGGGGACAACTACGAGCAGTACTTC

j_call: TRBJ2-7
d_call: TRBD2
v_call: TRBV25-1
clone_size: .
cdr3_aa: CASSVLAGASSYEQYF
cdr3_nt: TGTGCCAGCAGTGTCCTAGCGGGCGCGAGCTCCTACGAGCAGTACTTC

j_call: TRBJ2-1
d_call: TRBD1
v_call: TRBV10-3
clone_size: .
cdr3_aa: CAIRTGTGGGDEQFF
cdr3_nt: TGTGCCATCAGGACCGGGACAGGGGGCGGAGATGAGCAGTTCTTC

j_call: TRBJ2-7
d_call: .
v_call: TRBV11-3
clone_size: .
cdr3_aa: CASSSGQPDPYEQYF
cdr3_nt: TGTGCCAGCAGCTCCGGACAGCCCGACCCCTACGAGCAGTACTTC

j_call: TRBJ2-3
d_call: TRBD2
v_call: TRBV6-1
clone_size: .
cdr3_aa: CASGSLAGGADTQYF
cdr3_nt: TGTGCCAGCGGGTCACTAGCGGGAGGAGCAGATACGCAGTATTTT